The clone carrying this T cell receptor beta chain has only a few counts. The sample's time point: after dendritic cell vaccination, including at tumor progression/relapse. Fresh-frozen tumor tissue and more than two years of survival data were available for all. This sample is part of a study of glioma-infiltrating T cells after dendritic cell vaccination. Data came from immunoSEQ multiplex PCR; TCRdb stores just in-frame clones and leaves some out. The sample lists some 110,000 clones, 90% seen once, with approximately 2.7% in the top ten. Looked up from germline, CDR1 is LNHDA and CDR2 is SQIVND (reference sequence). The CDR3 is 17 residues long. Trimming cost V 0 bases and J 4 bases; bases outside gene matches: 7.

The origin of this receptor is a human donor with glioblastoma. The sample consisted of blood, taken after dendritic cell vaccination. V and J are TRBV19 and TRBJ2-7, with TRBD2 matching 12 bases. For the CDR3, the DNA is TGTGCCAGTAGTATAGATTTGACTAGCGGGGGAAGATACGAGCAGTACTTC. Amino acid sequence: CASSIDLTSGGRYEQYF.